Listed below are T cell receptor beta chains from one sample, sequenced in a study of cytomegalovirus exposure and HLA in healthy donors. Produced via immunoSEQ multiplex PCR; TCRdb's table is partial and in-frame only. Of about 180,000 clones listed, around 76% are singletons. Sequencing was performed on PBMCs. The source of these receptors is a middle-aged man in good health and CMV-seronegative. Each CDR3 is given with its conserved first and last residue. Size is stated for part of the rows, as once, few or many counts, or as a class when the clone is expanded.

v_gene: TRBV27
abundance: -
CDR3aa: CASSLTTVNTGELFF

v_gene: TRBV5-1
abundance: -
CDR3aa: CACSPGDSGNTIYF

v_gene: TRBV19
abundance: few
CDR3aa: CASSNPTEWYGYTF

v_gene: TRBV7-2
abundance: once
CDR3aa: CASSPGQAGNTIYF

v_gene: TRBV18
abundance: -
CDR3aa: CASSPDEVMNTEAFF

v_gene: TRBV7-8
abundance: -
CDR3aa: CASSTRLYEQYF

v_gene: TRBV9
abundance: -
CDR3aa: CASSLWTGGSLSTDTQYF

v_gene: TRBV2
abundance: -
CDR3aa: CASSFSGGAFIYEQFF

v_gene: TRBV6-6
abundance: -
CDR3aa: CASGEGNTEAFF

v_gene: TRBV2
abundance: -
CDR3aa: CASRFPVAGGTDTQYF

v_gene: TRBV18
abundance: -
CDR3aa: CASAGQGNEKLFF

v_gene: TRBV11-2
abundance: -
CDR3aa: CASSLEALPNEKLFF

v_gene: TRBV5-1
abundance: once
CDR3aa: CASSPSGSGEQYF

v_gene: TRBV6-4
abundance: -
CDR3aa: CASSDSGTGTPDTQYF

v_gene: TRBV7-9
abundance: -
CDR3aa: CASSSFRQTSYEQYF

v_gene: TRBV7-9
abundance: -
CDR3aa: CASSPSGSTDTQYF

v_gene: TRBV7-7
abundance: -
CDR3aa: CASSQANRLAGVDTQYF

v_gene: TRBV28
abundance: -
CDR3aa: CASSAGLAVEPF

v_gene: TRBV29-1
abundance: -
CDR3aa: CSVEGKPGASTDTQYF

v_gene: TRBV19
abundance: -
CDR3aa: CAGKVGLNTEAFF

v_gene: TRBV6-1
abundance: once
CDR3aa: CASSDRHVYSNQPQHF

v_gene: TRBV2
abundance: -
CDR3aa: CASSDRDSNTEAFF

v_gene: TRBV2
abundance: few
CDR3aa: CASSPDSGGYTF

v_gene: TRBV18
abundance: -
CDR3aa: CASSPPGRNSPLHF

v_gene: TRBV9
abundance: -
CDR3aa: CASSVPGGLEQYF

v_gene: TRBV5-1
abundance: -
CDR3aa: CASSFRVGSTGELFF

v_gene: TRBV5-1
abundance: -
CDR3aa: CASSPSAGDSYEQYF

v_gene: TRBV7-2
abundance: few
CDR3aa: CASSLRAGTGPLNTEAFF

v_gene: TRBV7-6
abundance: -
CDR3aa: CASSLGGMGRSYGYTF

v_gene: TRBV7-7
abundance: -
CDR3aa: CASSLVGGSDEQFF

v_gene: TRBV27
abundance: -
CDR3aa: CASSLRGRQPQHF

v_gene: TRBV10-3
abundance: -
CDR3aa: CAISESGTGVPNEKLFF

v_gene: TRBV28
abundance: -
CDR3aa: CASSLSSPRDTQYF

v_gene: TRBV28
abundance: -
CDR3aa: CASSLPGGGRSNEKLFF

v_gene: TRBV5-6
abundance: -
CDR3aa: CASSPGLALGYEQYF

v_gene: TRBV5-6
abundance: -
CDR3aa: CASSLDKFTGSIYEQYF

v_gene: TRBV4-2
abundance: few
CDR3aa: CASSRTGVGYTF

v_gene: TRBV7-2
abundance: -
CDR3aa: CASSPNGGTAEQYF

v_gene: TRBV10-2
abundance: once
CDR3aa: CASSVGTANIFYEQYF

v_gene: TRBV11-3
abundance: once
CDR3aa: CASSRGGTNTGELFF

v_gene: TRBV10-3
abundance: -
CDR3aa: CAISESWLGELFF

v_gene: TRBV7-9
abundance: -
CDR3aa: CASSRLLGAGVYEQYF

v_gene: TRBV4-1
abundance: -
CDR3aa: CASSHRGQGSTEAFF

v_gene: TRBV5-4
abundance: -
CDR3aa: CASSYVQGNTEAFF

v_gene: TRBV7-2
abundance: -
CDR3aa: CASSSHRAANYGYTF

v_gene: TRBV1
abundance: -
CDR3aa: CTSSQDEVRCGTSGYEQYF

v_gene: TRBV28
abundance: -
CDR3aa: CASTIPRTPNYGYTF

v_gene: TRBV2
abundance: -
CDR3aa: CASGLGGGFETQYF

v_gene: TRBV25-1
abundance: -
CDR3aa: CASSGQQFTEAFF

v_gene: TRBV4-1
abundance: -
CDR3aa: CASSQDSLGRGGVNEQFF

v_gene: TRBV21-1
abundance: -
CDR3aa: CASSKEGAGGPNSGNTIYF

v_gene: TRBV27
abundance: -
CDR3aa: CASSLLSGRPGETQYF

v_gene: TRBV7-3
abundance: few
CDR3aa: CASSLGQGAVYGYTF

v_gene: TRBV11-2
abundance: -
CDR3aa: CASSLHRGANEQYF

v_gene: TRBV6-5
abundance: -
CDR3aa: CASSYSTSGDPYEQYF

v_gene: TRBV6-5
abundance: once
CDR3aa: CASSGTSASSYEQYF

v_gene: TRBV19
abundance: -
CDR3aa: CASSRLAETQYF

v_gene: TRBV4-3
abundance: -
CDR3aa: CASSQSPSGQSYNEQFF

v_gene: TRBV7-3
abundance: -
CDR3aa: CASSLTPGHYEQYF